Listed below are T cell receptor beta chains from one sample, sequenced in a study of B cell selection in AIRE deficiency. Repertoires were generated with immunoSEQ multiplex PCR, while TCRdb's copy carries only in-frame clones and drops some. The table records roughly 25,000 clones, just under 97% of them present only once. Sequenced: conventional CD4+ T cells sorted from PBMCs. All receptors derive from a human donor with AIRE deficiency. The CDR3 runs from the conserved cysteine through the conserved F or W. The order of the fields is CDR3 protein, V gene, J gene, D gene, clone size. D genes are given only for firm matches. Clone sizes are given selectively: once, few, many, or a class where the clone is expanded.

CDR3aa: CASSAGLAGDSYEQYF
v_gene: TRBV4-1
j_gene: TRBJ2-7
d_gene: TRBD2
abundance: NA

CDR3aa: CASSLVGGLGETQYF
v_gene: TRBV5-1
j_gene: TRBJ2-5
d_gene: NA
abundance: NA

CDR3aa: CASSYGTPGYEQYF
v_gene: TRBV2
j_gene: TRBJ2-7
d_gene: NA
abundance: NA

CDR3aa: CASSIGPYGRTDTQYF
v_gene: TRBV19
j_gene: TRBJ2-3
d_gene: NA
abundance: NA

CDR3aa: CASSQDWVGGVNEQFF
v_gene: TRBV4-3
j_gene: TRBJ2-1
d_gene: TRBD2
abundance: NA

CDR3aa: CASRQGQGAVTGELFF
v_gene: TRBV5-1
j_gene: TRBJ2-2
d_gene: TRBD1
abundance: NA

CDR3aa: CASSTGTDYYNEQFF
v_gene: TRBV28
j_gene: TRBJ2-1
d_gene: TRBD1
abundance: once

CDR3aa: CSVVRVVAFF
v_gene: TRBV29-1
j_gene: TRBJ1-1
d_gene: NA
abundance: NA

CDR3aa: CASSLRDSNTEAFF
v_gene: TRBV5-5
j_gene: TRBJ1-1
d_gene: TRBD1
abundance: NA

CDR3aa: CASSGGTISSSGYTF
v_gene: TRBV2
j_gene: TRBJ1-2
d_gene: NA
abundance: NA

CDR3aa: CASSLSGQIYGYTF
v_gene: TRBV5-4
j_gene: TRBJ1-2
d_gene: NA
abundance: NA

CDR3aa: CASSQDLSLPPGELFF
v_gene: TRBV4-2
j_gene: TRBJ2-2
d_gene: NA
abundance: NA

CDR3aa: CASSLQGSQETQYF
v_gene: TRBV7-2
j_gene: TRBJ2-5
d_gene: NA
abundance: NA

CDR3aa: CASSYSGTVQVNEQFF
v_gene: TRBV6-5
j_gene: TRBJ2-1
d_gene: TRBD1
abundance: NA

CDR3aa: CASSLTSGKLDTQYF
v_gene: TRBV27
j_gene: TRBJ2-3
d_gene: TRBD2
abundance: NA

CDR3aa: CASSLGTTPGFQPQHF
v_gene: TRBV5-1
j_gene: TRBJ1-5
d_gene: NA
abundance: NA

CDR3aa: CASSLTGVVTGELFF
v_gene: TRBV11-2
j_gene: TRBJ2-2
d_gene: TRBD1
abundance: NA

CDR3aa: CASSLDSGITEAFF
v_gene: TRBV5-4
j_gene: TRBJ1-1
d_gene: NA
abundance: NA

CDR3aa: CASRPPQATNEKLFF
v_gene: TRBV6-9
j_gene: TRBJ1-4
d_gene: NA
abundance: NA

CDR3aa: CASSSFPSGSSYNEQFF
v_gene: TRBV19
j_gene: TRBJ2-1
d_gene: TRBD2
abundance: NA

CDR3aa: CASSSPGGGTYSNQPQHF
v_gene: TRBV28
j_gene: TRBJ1-5
d_gene: NA
abundance: once

CDR3aa: CASSLGQTMNTEAFF
v_gene: TRBV5-6
j_gene: TRBJ1-1
d_gene: NA
abundance: NA

CDR3aa: CASSPPFSYEQYF
v_gene: TRBV5-4
j_gene: TRBJ2-7
d_gene: NA
abundance: NA

CDR3aa: CANLRTARGNTIYF
v_gene: TRBV7-3
j_gene: TRBJ1-3
d_gene: NA
abundance: NA

CDR3aa: CASRGLASRFTDTQYF
v_gene: TRBV19
j_gene: TRBJ2-3
d_gene: TRBD2
abundance: NA

CDR3aa: CASIHPPGELFF
v_gene: TRBV2
j_gene: TRBJ2-2
d_gene: NA
abundance: NA

CDR3aa: CASSLNREQTQYF
v_gene: TRBV7-3
j_gene: TRBJ2-5
d_gene: NA
abundance: NA

CDR3aa: CASSGSRVQETQYF
v_gene: TRBV25-1
j_gene: TRBJ2-5
d_gene: NA
abundance: NA

CDR3aa: CASNVAALGGNSYEQYF
v_gene: TRBV6-1
j_gene: TRBJ2-7
d_gene: TRBD2
abundance: few

CDR3aa: CASSLEGGQPQHF
v_gene: TRBV5-4
j_gene: TRBJ1-5
d_gene: NA
abundance: once

CDR3aa: CASSLVGQYTDTQYF
v_gene: TRBV5-1
j_gene: TRBJ2-3
d_gene: NA
abundance: NA

CDR3aa: CASSRPGQLTRNTIYF
v_gene: TRBV19
j_gene: TRBJ1-3
d_gene: TRBD1
abundance: once

CDR3aa: CASTDNYGYTF
v_gene: TRBV19
j_gene: TRBJ1-2
d_gene: NA
abundance: NA

CDR3aa: CASSIARSPSIYEQYF
v_gene: TRBV19
j_gene: TRBJ2-7
d_gene: NA
abundance: NA

CDR3aa: CASTPDDYGYTF
v_gene: TRBV28
j_gene: TRBJ1-2
d_gene: NA
abundance: NA

CDR3aa: CASSLGTSGSNLDTQYF
v_gene: TRBV5-1
j_gene: TRBJ2-3
d_gene: TRBD2
abundance: NA

CDR3aa: CASSLAGTSGRADTQYF
v_gene: TRBV5-1
j_gene: TRBJ2-3
d_gene: TRBD2
abundance: NA

CDR3aa: CASPAGFGTGGTGELFF
v_gene: TRBV30
j_gene: TRBJ2-2
d_gene: TRBD1
abundance: NA

CDR3aa: CASSVSTDTQYF
v_gene: TRBV19
j_gene: TRBJ2-3
d_gene: NA
abundance: NA

CDR3aa: CASSLVRGTQPQHF
v_gene: TRBV28
j_gene: TRBJ1-5
d_gene: NA
abundance: NA

CDR3aa: CASSNTGFSGNTIYF
v_gene: TRBV7-9
j_gene: TRBJ1-3
d_gene: NA
abundance: NA

CDR3aa: CASSSGGGADEQYF
v_gene: TRBV7-8
j_gene: TRBJ2-7
d_gene: NA
abundance: NA

CDR3aa: CASSQGPGTLKAEQYF
v_gene: TRBV4-3
j_gene: TRBJ2-7
d_gene: NA
abundance: NA

CDR3aa: CASSTQRGFDEQFF
v_gene: TRBV6-4
j_gene: TRBJ2-1
d_gene: TRBD2
abundance: NA

CDR3aa: CASSVLAQNTEAFF
v_gene: TRBV28
j_gene: TRBJ1-1
d_gene: NA
abundance: NA

CDR3aa: CAWGAGANTEAFF
v_gene: TRBV30
j_gene: TRBJ1-1
d_gene: NA
abundance: NA

CDR3aa: CASSIDLLAGGKSYEQYF
v_gene: TRBV19
j_gene: TRBJ2-7
d_gene: TRBD2
abundance: NA

CDR3aa: CAWSSGQPSGYGYTF
v_gene: TRBV30
j_gene: TRBJ1-2
d_gene: NA
abundance: NA

CDR3aa: CASSLDWESALHF
v_gene: TRBV7-2
j_gene: TRBJ1-6
d_gene: NA
abundance: NA

CDR3aa: CASSNSQDQPQHF
v_gene: TRBV7-9
j_gene: TRBJ1-5
d_gene: NA
abundance: once

CDR3aa: CASTGGGTAYNEQFF
v_gene: TRBV6-1
j_gene: TRBJ2-1
d_gene: NA
abundance: once

CDR3aa: CASSQTGQWGNTIYF
v_gene: TRBV14
j_gene: TRBJ1-3
d_gene: TRBD1
abundance: once